Listed here are 29 T cell receptor beta chains from one sample, sequenced in a study of PD-1 blockade in classical Hodgkin lymphoma. Repertoires were generated with immunoSEQ multiplex PCR, while TCRdb's copy carries only in-frame clones and drops some. The table includes roughly 25,000 clones, 80% to 85% detected once. Each patient experienced a relapse that followed autologous stem cell transplantation, and brentuximab vedotin exposure varied. Thawed PBMCs underwent magnetic negative selection to yield purified CD4+ T cells. Specimen: CD4+ T cells from blood, collected at baseline. These receptors all stem from a human donor with classical Hodgkin lymphoma.

The J gene is TRBJ2-7, the V gene TRBV28; TRBD2 might be the D (7 bases). Deletions cut 5 bases from V and 7 bases from J, with 21 bases between. Germline V lookup: CDR1 MDHEN, CDR2 SYDVKM. The CDR3 has 15 residues. The CDR3 loop is CASSPSGAGAKEQYF. The CDR3 DNA follows: TGTGCCAGCAGTCCCTCAGGGGCGGGGGCGAAAGAGCAGTACTTC.

The V and J genes are TRBV7-2 and TRBJ1-1; 8 nucleotides agree with TRBD1. The CDR3 totals 17 residues. CDR1 is SGHTA and CDR2 is FQGNSA in the germline V gene. The junction had 10 bases not matched to a gene; V was cut back by 3 bases and J by 1 base. This CDR3 is CASSFNPGQETNTEAFF. The CDR3 bases are TGTGCCAGCAGCTTCAATCCGGGACAGGAGACGAACACTGAAGCTTTCTTT.

This clone was recorded once. The chain joins TRBV5-6 to TRBJ1-3; D uncertain. Deletions cut 3 bases from V and 0 bases from J, with 4 bases between. This CDR3 is 13 amino acids long. Germline V gives CDR1 SGHDT, CDR2 YYEEEE. CDR3 sequence reads: CASSSPSGNTIYF. In DNA, the CDR3 is TGTGCCAGCAGCTCGCCCTCTGGAAACACCATATATTTT.

The chain joins TRBV7-9 to TRBJ1-4, with D possibly being TRBD1 (6 bases). Germline CDR1 reads SEHNR; CDR2 reads FQNEAQ (reference sequence). This CDR3 is 14 amino acids long. V was clipped by 5 bases and J by 5 bases, with 12 bases between them. Here the CDR3 reads CASSRGGPNEKLFF. CDR3 nucleotides: TGTGCCAGCAGCCGAGGGGGTCCAAATGAAAAACTGTTTTTT.

The V and J genes are TRBV6-6 and TRBJ1-2; a possible D gene is TRBD1 (6 bases). The V end lost 8 bases, the J end lost 6 bases, and 13 bases lay between the germline ends. The CDR3 runs 12 residues. CDR1 MNHNY and CDR2 SVGAGI come from the germline V gene (reference sequence). CDR3 protein: CASSPQGHGYTF. CDR3 coding DNA: TGTGCCAGCTCCCCTCAGGGGCATGGCTACACCTTC.

V and J are TRBV6-6 and TRBJ2-7; D gene uncertain. The CDR3 has 12 residues. In germline, CDR1 is MNHNY, CDR2 SVGAGI (reference sequence). With 6 bases removed from V and 7 bases from J, the gap between germline ends came to 13 bases. The chain's CDR3 is CASRPSGEEQYF. The DNA for the CDR3 is TGTGCCAGCAGACCCTCCGGTGAAGAGCAGTACTTC.

J is TRBJ1-1 and V is TRBV19; D gene ambiguous. Trimming removed 3 bases at V and 7 bases at J, with 12 bases between. The CDR3 covers 13 residues. In germline, CDR1 is LNHDA, CDR2 SQIVND (reference sequence). CDR3 bases: TGTGCCAGTAGTATGGTTGGTACGTATGAAGCTTTCTTT. Protein product: CASSMVGTYEAFF.

The rearrangement joins TRBV25-1 to TRBJ1-2; D might be TRBD1 (5 bases). Germline-derived CDR1 and CDR2 are MGHDK and SYGVNS. Trimming left V 1 base short and J 7 bases short, with 16 bases between. This CDR3 has 15 residues. The CDR3 is CASSESPVGGGGYTF. The CDR3 nucleotides read TGTGCCAGCAGTGAATCCCCCGTGGGGGGTGGTGGCTACACCTTC.

The rearrangement links TRBV5-6 to TRBJ2-1, with D unclear. Trimming pared 2 bases from V and 0 bases from J, leaving 9 bases between. This CDR3 comprises 15 residues. The germline V gene encodes CDR1 SGHDT and CDR2 YYEEEE. CDR3 protein: CASSFAPSSYNEQFF. Written as DNA, the CDR3 is TGTGCCAGCAGCTTCGCCCCAAGCTCCTACAATGAGCAGTTCTTC.

V and J are TRBV11-1 and TRBJ2-4, with D possibly matching TRBD2 (5 bases). In germline, CDR1 is SGHAT, CDR2 FQDESV (reference sequence). This CDR3 is built from 14 residues. The V end was cut by 5 bases, the J end by 6 bases, with 14 bases between. Here the CDR3 reads CASSNPDGVNIQYF. CDR3 in DNA: TGTGCCAGCAGCAATCCGGACGGGGTAAACATTCAGTACTTC.

The chain recombines TRBV6-6 with TRBJ1-1; D remains unclear. CDR3 length equals 15 residues. Per the germline V gene, CDR1 is MNHNY and CDR2 is SVGAGI (reference sequence). Trimming shortened V by 10 bases and J by 2 bases, and 20 bases separated the two germline ends. CDR3 nucleotide sequence: TGTGCCACGGCCCCTTCATCTCGGGGAAACACTGAAGCTTTCTTT. This gives the protein CATAPSSRGNTEAFF.

The chain combines TRBV18 with TRBJ1-1; TRBD1 matches 10 bases. The junction had 3 bases not matched to a gene; V was cut back by 2 bases and J by 6 bases. Germline-derived CDR1 and CDR2 are KGHSH and LQKENI. This CDR3 has 14 amino acids. The CDR3, as DNA: TGTGCCAGCTCACCAGTAGGACAGGGGGCTGAAGCTTTCTTT. This translates into CASSPVGQGAEAFF.

This clone was observed a handful of times. The conserved closing phenylalanine or tryptophan is absent in this CDR3, likely reflecting a read error. The DNA is left out, because the CDR3 cannot be placed on it with certainty; the CDR3 is given as TCRdb lists it. The CDR3 protein is CASQGDREIPSNV. The V and J genes are TRBV2 and TRBJ1-4; the table's D call of TRBD1 was not tested on the DNA. Looked up from germline, CDR1 is SNHLY and CDR2 is FYNNEI. The CDR3 is 13 amino acids long, termini counted.

V is TRBV4-2 and J is TRBJ2-5; D is undetermined. Germline V lookup: CDR1 LGHNA, CDR2 YNFKEQ. The CDR3 runs 12 residues. The V and J ends lost 4 bases and 3 bases respectively, with 6 bases between them. CDR3 nucleotides: TGTGCCAGCAGCCCACCGGAAGAGACCCAGTACTTC. Its translation: CASSPPEETQYF.

The rearrangement uses TRBV7-8 and TRBJ2-7; D gene unclear. The ends were cut back, 4 bases at V and 2 bases at J, with 6 bases in the middle. Germline V gene data show CDR1 as SGHVS and CDR2 as FQNEAQ. This CDR3 comprises 12 residues. The CDR3: CASSSFPYEQYF. The CDR3, as DNA: TGTGCCAGCAGCTCGTTTCCCTACGAGCAGTACTTC.

This chain uses TRBV11-3 with TRBJ2-7; possibly TRBD1 for D (5 bases). The CDR3 extends over 13 amino acids. The V gene lost 6 bases and the J gene lost 6 bases, with 15 bases spanning the gap. Germline-derived CDR1 and CDR2 are SGHNT and YENEEA. The CDR3 here is CASSPWGSGEQYF. The CDR3 nucleotides read TGTGCCAGCAGTCCCTGGGGCAGTGGCGAGCAGTACTTC.

The chain links TRBV4-2 to TRBJ2-1; TRBD2 agrees at 7 bases. The length of the CDR3 is 18 residues. Per germline, CDR1 LGHNA and CDR2 YNFKEQ. V lost 3 bases, J lost 5 bases, and 16 bases stayed unmatched. The CDR3 DNA reads TGTGCCAGCAGCCAGCTTTTGACGGGGGGAACTCTCAACAATGAGCAGTTCTTC. As protein: CASSQLLTGGTLNNEQFF.

The chain joins TRBV7-8 to TRBJ2-4; 10 bases are a match to TRBD1. There are 16 residues in the CDR3. The trim removed 7 bases at V and 4 bases at J, leaving 10 bases unmatched. Germline V gene data show CDR1 as SGHVS and CDR2 as FQNEAQ. CDR3 nucleotide sequence: TGTGCCAGCACGTTATACGACAGGGGGCGGAAAAACATTCAGTACTTC. It translates to CASTLYDRGRKNIQYF.

J is TRBJ2-3 and V is TRBV7-2, with 9 bases lining up with TRBD2. V lost 1 base to trimming and J lost 4 bases; unmatched junction nucleotides: 6. CDR3 length equals 16 residues. CDR1 is SGHTA, CDR2 FQGNSA, per germline. This CDR3 is CASSLDRGGGADTQYF. CDR3 in DNA: TGTGCCAGCAGCTTAGATCGCGGCGGGGGGGCAGATACGCAGTATTTT.

CDR3 sequence: CASSPGRGEQPQHF. CDR3 in DNA: TGTGCCAGCTCACCGGGCAGGGGCGAACAGCCCCAGCATTTT. The V call is TRBV18, the J call TRBJ1-5, with a tentative D call TRBD1 (6 bases). Germline CDR1 reads KGHSH; CDR2 reads LQKENI. The CDR3 runs 14 residues. Trimming removed 3 bases at V and 7 bases at J, with 13 bases between.

This rearrangement joins TRBV11-2 to TRBJ2-2; D is uncertain. Germline V CDR1 and CDR2: SGHAT, FQNNGV. The CDR3 extends over 11 amino acids. V was clipped by 3 bases and J by 7 bases, with 3 bases between them. CDR3 sequence: CASSFIGELFF. The CDR3 nucleotides are TGTGCCAGCAGCTTTATCGGGGAGCTGTTTTTT. Full variable domain (missing parts from reference TRBV11-2 and TRBJ2-2): EAGVAQSPRYKIIEKRQSVAFWCNPISGHATLYWYQQILGQGPKLLIQFQNNGVVDDSQLPKDRFSAERLKGVDSTLKIQPAKLEDSAVYLCASSFIGELFFGEGSRLTVL.

J is TRBJ2-5 and V is TRBV7-3; 9 bases match TRBD2. In germline, CDR1 is SGHTA, CDR2 FQGTGA. Trimming took 10 bases from V and 5 from J; bases not matched to a gene: 8. The CDR3 runs to 13 residues. The CDR3 nucleotides read TGTGCCACCGCGGGGGGGCCGGGTGAGACCCAGTACTTC. It translates to CATAGGPGETQYF.

CDR3 loop: CASSLKNRMLGQPQHF. DNA of the CDR3: TGTGCCAGCAGTTTAAAGAACAGGATGTTAGGACAGCCCCAGCATTTT. The chain employs TRBV27 and TRBJ1-5, with D perhaps TRBD1 (5 bases). The CDR3 is 16 amino acids. Per the germline V gene, CDR1 is MNHEY and CDR2 is SMNVEV (reference sequence). The V end was cut by 2 bases, the J end by 7 bases, with 18 bases between.

This sequence joins TRBV19 and TRBJ2-3; D uncertain. From germline, CDR1 is LNHDA and CDR2 SQIVND (reference sequence). V lost 2 bases and J 5 bases, leaving 5 bases between the germline ends. The CDR3 extends over 12 amino acids. CDR3 loop: CASSIMGDTQYF. The CDR3 bases are TGTGCCAGTAGTATAATGGGAGATACGCAGTATTTT.

The chain uses TRBV6-5 and TRBJ2-5, with D perhaps matching TRBD2 (5 bases). Trimming took 7 bases from V and 3 from J, leaving 12 bases between them. The CDR3 extends over 13 amino acids. The germline V gene has CDR1 MNHEY and CDR2 SVGAGI. In DNA form, the CDR3 reads TGTGCCAGCACCTCGGGGTCCAAAGAGACCCAGTACTTC. This sequence encodes CASTSGSKETQYF.

The chain links TRBV5-1 to TRBJ1-1; perhaps TRBD1 as D (6 bases). There are 14 residues in the CDR3. Trimming left V 2 bases short and J 4 bases short, with 12 bases between. From germline, CDR1 is SGHRS and CDR2 YFSETQ. The CDR3 sequence: CASSLAGEGTEAFF. Here the CDR3 DNA reads TGCGCCAGCAGCTTAGCAGGGGAGGGCACTGAAGCTTTCTTT.

The table lists this clone with a few counts. This sequence joins TRBV7-3 and TRBJ2-1, with 8 positions matching TRBD2. This CDR3 spans 14 amino acids. Trimming removed 0 bases from V and 10 bases from J; junction bases left unmatched: 5. Germline CDR1 is SGHTA and CDR2 is FQGTGA. CDR3 sequence reads: CASSLTFSGAEQFF. CDR3 DNA sequence: TGTGCCAGCAGCTTAACGTTTAGCGGGGCCGAGCAGTTCTTC.

The CDR3 reads CASSQGGGTGGTEAFF. The CDR3 DNA sequence: TGCGCCAGCAGCCAAGGCGGCGGGACAGGGGGCACTGAAGCTTTCTTT. V and J are TRBV4-3 and TRBJ1-1, with 11 nucleotides matching TRBD1. CDR1 is LGHNA and CDR2 is YSLEER in the germline V gene. Trimming at V came to 1 base and at J to 4 bases, leaving 5 bases not matched to a gene. This CDR3 contains 16 residues.

J is TRBJ1-1 and V is TRBV6-6; 9 nucleotides align to TRBD1. The junction had 2 bases not matched to a gene; V was cut back by 5 bases and J by 1 base. Germline-derived CDR1 and CDR2 are MNHNY and SVGAGI (reference sequence). This CDR3 contains 14 residues. The CDR3 region has the DNA TGTGCCAGCAGTATGGACAGGGGGAACACTGAAGCTTTCTTT. Its translation: CASSMDRGNTEAFF.